This T cell receptor beta chain is from a study of shared clonotypes between healthy human individuals. Germline V CDR1 and CDR2: MNHEY, SMNVEV (reference sequence). Trimming took 5 bases from V and 3 from J, leaving 17 bases between them. This CDR3 is built from 15 residues. Measured with immunoSEQ multiplex PCR; TCRdb has only the in-frame clones, and not every one. In the table there are some 1,600,000 clones, 95% to 99% of which are singletons. Sequencing was carried out using naive CD4+ T cells sorted from blood. Stated subset: CD45RA+ positively selected. The clonotype was recovered from a man aged 30 to 39 in good health. The J gene is TRBJ2-7, the V gene TRBV27, with D possibly being TRBD1 (5 bases). CDR3 in amino acids: CASSIYPGQGYEQYF. For the CDR3, the DNA is TGTGCCAGCAGTATCTACCCGGGTCAGGGCTACGAGCAGTACTTC.